This TCR beta chain was sequenced during a study of blood T cells in healthy people across ages. Study-wide results and caveats: A greater number of naive CD4+ cells and higher diversity distinguished long-lived donors from aged donors. Donor CMV infection status was unknown, possibly confounding age-related changes in expanded clonotypes. Roughly linearly, TCR beta diversity per million T cells fell as age increased.

It was with a sample-barcoded 5' primer and a J-beta primer mix that a second PCR of about 7 to 12 cycles was run. Carrying 12 random nucleotides, a template-switch adaptor labeled each individual cDNA molecule. A single record per CDR3 protein comes from TCRdb applying MiXCR to the 5' RACE reads. The repertoire consists of fewer than 900,000 distinct CDR3 sequences, with around half occurring once and the leading ten covering roughly 34%. Concerning this clonotype: Its antigen is currently unknown.

The CDR3 spans 12 residues. V was cut by 4 bases and J by 8 bases, with 12 bases left in between. Germline CDR1 and CDR2: SQVTM and ANQGSEA. The clonotype was recovered from a woman aged 55-69 years in good health. The sample was blood. The chain carries TRBV29-1 and TRBJ2-1, with D unclear. CDR3 nucleotides: TGCAGCGTTGGCCACCAGCAGGATGAGCAGTTCTTC. Translated: CSVGHQQDEQFF.